One and the same sample provided the 27 T cell receptor beta chains below, sequenced in a study of shared clonotypes between healthy human individuals (TCRdb year 2020). The library was produced with the immunoSEQ multiplex PCR assay. TCRdb holds this immuneACCESS table with in-frame rearrangements only. Some clones are missing; in checked studies, unresolved V genes explain under half, and the rest has no known cause. The sample data list roughly 500,000 clones, and 90% to 96% of these were observed just once. 0.06% of the sample comes from the top ten. Sequenced material: naive CD4+ T cells sorted from blood. The cell subset or site label for this specimen denotes: CD45RA+ positively selected. Every receptor here comes from a woman aged 25 to 39 in good health.

The genes are TRBV6-1 and TRBJ2-7, with D possibly matching TRBD1 (6 bases). Trimming cost V 5 bases and J 1 base, with 15 bases left between them. Germline CDR1 MNHNS, CDR2 SASEGT. This CDR3 has 15 amino acids. DNA of the CDR3: TGTGCCAGCAGTTGGGGGACACCGGGTTCCTACGAGCAGTACTTC. It translates to CASSWGTPGSYEQYF.

This chain uses TRBV28 with TRBJ2-7; 11 nucleotides match TRBD2. Looked up from germline, CDR1 is MDHEN and CDR2 is SYDVKM. V trimming: 7 bases; J trimming: 3 bases; junction bases outside the gene matches: 5. The CDR3 extends over 14 amino acids. Here the CDR3 reads CASKSGTSGYEQYF. CDR3 coding DNA: TGTGCCAGCAAATCCGGGACTAGCGGCTACGAGCAGTACTTC.

The chain has TRBV28 and TRBJ2-2, with 7 nucleotides matching TRBD1. This CDR3 is built from 14 residues. J was trimmed by 3 bases and V by 5 bases; bases with no gene match: 3. Germline V gene lookup returns CDR1 MDHEN and CDR2 SYDVKM. For the CDR3, the DNA is TGTGCCAGCAGTAGTACAGGGGACACCGGGGAGCTGTTTTTT. Translated: CASSSTGDTGELFF. Full variable domain (missing parts from reference TRBV28 and TRBJ2-2): DVKVTQSSRYLVKRTGEKVFLECVQDMDHENMFWYRQDPGLGLRLIYFSYDVKMKEKGDIPEGYSVSREKKERFSLILESASTNQTSMYLCASSSTGDTGELFFGEGSRLTVL.

The chain is built from TRBV6-1 and TRBJ2-3; 12 nucleotides agree with TRBD2. Germline assignment: CDR1 MNHNS and CDR2 SASEGT. Germline trimming cut 3 bases from V and 4 bases from J; bases unmatched to any gene: 5. This CDR3 has 16 residues. The CDR3 loop is CASSDRTSGKADTQYF. Written as DNA, the CDR3 is TGTGCCAGCAGTGACCGGACTAGCGGGAAAGCAGATACGCAGTATTTT.

The chain is built from TRBV5-1 and TRBJ2-2, with D perhaps TRBD2 (6 bases). Between the trimmed V and J ends, which lost 3 bases and 3 bases, there was a span of 15 bases. This CDR3 comprises 16 residues. CDR1 and CDR2 from the germline V gene are SGHRS and YFSETQ. The CDR3 protein is CASSSIGGSDTGELFF. Here the CDR3 DNA reads TGCGCCAGCAGCTCGATTGGGGGGTCGGACACCGGGGAGCTGTTTTTT. The whole variable domain, filled in from reference TRBV5-1 and TRBJ2-2, reads KAGVTQTPRYLIKTRGQQVTLSCSPISGHRSVSWYQQTPGQGLQFLFEYFSETQRNKGNFPGRFSGRQFSNSRSEMNVSTLELGDSALYLCASSSIGGSDTGELFFGEGSRLTVL.

CDR3 bases: TGTGCCAGCAGCTCCCCGTTTGACATTTCTCGAGAGCTGTTTTTT. Protein sequence: CASSSPFDISRELFF. This rearrangement joins TRBV6-5 to TRBJ2-2; D gene unclear. V was trimmed by 6 bases and J by 11 bases, leaving 22 bases between them. Germline V gene lookup returns CDR1 MNHEY and CDR2 SVGAGI. The length of the CDR3 is 15 residues.

In this sample, this clone turned up once. V is TRBV28 and J is TRBJ2-3; the D gene could be TRBD1 or TRBD2 (6 bases each). V dropped 6 bases and J dropped 6 bases, with 31 bases sitting between them. CDR3 length equals 19 residues. Germline V lookup: CDR1 MDHEN, CDR2 SYDVKM. The CDR3 nucleotides read TGTGCCAGCAGCCCGCGGAGGGGGAGAACCCTGATGGGGGGTGATACGCAGTATTTT. Its translation: CASSPRRGRTLMGGDTQYF.

This rearrangement joins TRBV7-3 to TRBJ2-2, with D unclear. The CDR3 totals 17 residues. In germline, CDR1 is SGHTA, CDR2 FQGTGA. The germline V and J ends were trimmed by 2 bases and 4 bases, with 17 bases remaining between them. The CDR3 nucleotides are TGTGCCAGCAGCTTATATCTGTCCGGCCTGGGCACCGGGGAGCTGTTTTTT. Protein: CASSLYLSGLGTGELFF.

The chain recombines TRBV10-1 with TRBJ2-7, with D uncertain. Trimming cost V 8 bases and J 2 bases, with 4 bases left between them. Looked up from germline, CDR1 is WNHNN and CDR2 is SYGVQD (reference sequence). This CDR3 has 10 amino acids. The DNA of the CDR3 is TGCGCCAGCCCCCCCTACGAGCAGTACTTC. This encodes CASPPYEQYF.

The chain employs TRBV19 and TRBJ2-7, with 7 bases lining up with TRBD2. Germline-derived CDR1 and CDR2 are LNHDA and SQIVND (reference sequence). V trimming: 5 bases; J trimming: 3 bases; junction bases outside the gene matches: 13. CDR3 length: 16 residues. CDR3 DNA sequence: TGTGCCAGTAGTTCCCCCTCGACCGGACTAGGCTACGAGCAGTACTTC. Its translation: CASSSPSTGLGYEQYF.

This clone was observed a single time. The rearrangement joins TRBV7-9 to TRBJ1-1, with no clear D. Germline loops: CDR1 SEHNR, CDR2 FQNEAQ (reference sequence). With 5 bases removed from V and 5 bases from J, the gap between germline ends came to 9 bases. The CDR3 consists of 12 residues. This CDR3 reads CASSPRSTEAFF. Written as DNA, the CDR3 is TGTGCCAGCAGCCCCCGATCGACTGAAGCTTTCTTT.

The chain employs TRBV18 and TRBJ2-5; a possible D gene is TRBD1 (5 bases). The DNA end is more similar to TRBJ2-7, so the J call may be wrong. CDR1 KGHSH and CDR2 LQKENI come from the germline V gene. This CDR3 is 13 amino acids long. The CDR3 DNA reads TGTGCCAGCTCACTGGACACCACCTACGAGCAGTACTTC. Its protein product is CASSLDTTYEQYF.

This clone showed up just once. This chain links TRBV7-9 with TRBJ2-7, with 8 bases that match TRBD1. J was trimmed by 3 bases and V by 4 bases; bases with no gene match: 5. This CDR3 is built from 14 residues. Germline CDR1 SEHNR, CDR2 FQNEAQ (reference sequence). CDR3 sequence: CASSSTGVGYEQYF. DNA for the CDR3: TGTGCCAGCAGCTCGACAGGGGTGGGCTACGAGCAGTACTTC. Together with reference TRBV7-9 and TRBJ2-7, the CDR3 gives the full variable domain: DTGVSQNPRHKITKRGQNVTFRCDPISEHNRLYWYRQTLGQGPEFLTYFQNEAQLEKSRLLSDRFSAERPKGSFSTLEIQRTEQGDSAMYLCASSSTGVGYEQYFGPGTRLTVT.

V gene TRBV7-9 combines with J gene TRBJ2-5, with D perhaps matching TRBD1 or TRBD2 (5 bases each). Trimming shortened V by 1 base and J by 11 bases, and 14 bases separated the two germline ends. This CDR3 has 13 amino acids. Per germline, CDR1 SEHNR and CDR2 FQNEAQ (reference sequence). The CDR3: CASSLDPGTGQYF. The CDR3 DNA follows: TGTGCCAGCAGCTTAGATCCTGGGACCGGGCAGTACTTC.

This clone was counted a single time. V is TRBV15 and J is TRBJ1-2; D unclear. CDR1 and CDR2 (germline): LNHNV, YYDKDF (reference sequence). Trimming stripped 5 bases from V and 4 bases from J, with 17 bases between. The CDR3 totals 15 residues. The CDR3 here is CATSRKGSTSYGYTF. Written as DNA, the CDR3 is TGTGCCACCAGCCGCAAAGGGAGTACTAGCTATGGCTACACCTTC.

This sequence joins TRBV30 and TRBJ2-7; 8 nucleotides agree with TRBD2. CDR3 size: 15 residues. CDR1 is GTSNPN and CDR2 is SVGIG in the germline V gene (reference sequence). V was clipped by 2 bases and J by 2 bases; unmatched bases: 8. CDR3 sequence (DNA): TGTGCCTGGAGTCCCGCTCGGACTAGCCCCTACGAGCAGTACTTC. It is translated as CAWSPARTSPYEQYF.

This chain connects TRBV5-1 to TRBJ2-1; TRBD2 is a possible D gene (6 bases). The V end lost 0 bases, the J end lost 4 bases, and 17 bases lay between the germline ends. This CDR3 is 17 amino acids long. CDR1 is SGHRS and CDR2 is YFSETQ in the germline V gene. CDR3 region: CASSLGSGDWVYNEQFF. CDR3 bases: TGCGCCAGCAGCTTGGGGTCGGGAGATTGGGTGTACAATGAGCAGTTCTTC.

The chain links TRBV5-1 to TRBJ2-7; 9 bases are a match to TRBD1. The V segment lost 2 bases and the J segment 4 bases; nucleotides outside the gene matches: 4. The length of the CDR3 is 14 residues. CDR1 SGHRS and CDR2 YFSETQ come from the germline V gene. This chain's CDR3 is CASSLPGQGYEQYF. CDR3 sequence (DNA): TGCGCCAGCAGCTTACCGGGACAGGGTTACGAGCAGTACTTC.

The genes are TRBV11-2 and TRBJ2-3; tentatively, D is TRBD2 (5 bases). Germline V gene data show CDR1 as SGHAT and CDR2 as FQNNGV. The CDR3 is 13 amino acids. With 0 bases removed from V and 4 bases from J, the gap between germline ends came to 5 bases. CDR3 nucleotides: TGTGCCAGCAGCTTAGAGGAGGCAGATACGCAGTATTTT. Translation: CASSLEEADTQYF.

The chain couples TRBV19 to TRBJ2-7; possible D gene TRBD1, 6 bases. CDR1 and CDR2 from the germline V gene are LNHDA and SQIVND (reference sequence). With 6 bases removed from V and 4 bases from J, the gap between germline ends came to 16 bases. The CDR3 covers 14 residues. CDR3 sequence: CASSEGQTLYEQYF. CDR3 sequence (DNA): TGTGCCAGTAGCGAAGGACAGACTTTATACGAGCAGTACTTC.

The gene calls are TRBV7-8 and TRBJ2-1, with 9 bases that match TRBD1. Unmatched junction bases numbered 0, after V lost 1 base and J lost 5 bases. This CDR3 is built from 14 residues. The germline V gene has CDR1 SGHVS and CDR2 FQNEAQ. This chain's CDR3 is CASSLGQGDNEQFF. For the CDR3, the DNA is TGTGCCAGCAGCTTAGGACAGGGGGACAATGAGCAGTTCTTC.

V gene TRBV7-9 combines with J gene TRBJ2-1, with a weak D call TRBD1 (6 bases). CDR3 size: 15 residues. The V end lost 1 base, the J end lost 4 bases, and 11 bases lay between the germline ends. CDR1 and CDR2 from the germline V gene are SEHNR and FQNEAQ (reference sequence). The CDR3 nucleotides read TGTGCCAGCAGCTTAGGTGGACAGTCTTACAATGAGCAGTTCTTC. It encodes CASSLGGQSYNEQFF. Complete variable domain (other parts from reference TRBV7-9 and TRBJ2-1): DTGVSQNPRHKITKRGQNVTFRCDPISEHNRLYWYRQTLGQGPEFLTYFQNEAQLEKSRLLSDRFSAERPKGSFSTLEIQRTEQGDSAMYLCASSLGGQSYNEQFFGPGTRLTVL.

The gene calls are TRBV6-6 and TRBJ2-7; D is unclear. Per the germline V gene, CDR1 is MNHNY and CDR2 is SVGAGI (reference sequence). V gave up 0 bases and J gave up 7 bases, with 7 bases separating them. The CDR3 length is 12 residues. CDR3 coding DNA: TGTGCCAGCAGTTACTCTTCGCGGGAGCAGTACTTC. Translated, it gives CASSYSSREQYF.

V gene TRBV19 combines with J gene TRBJ2-7; 7 bases are a match to TRBD2. Germline V gives CDR1 LNHDA, CDR2 SQIVND (reference sequence). Losses at the gene ends were 6 bases for V and 2 bases for J; bases not matched to a gene: 7. This CDR3 spans 14 amino acids. In DNA, the CDR3 is TGTGCCAGTAGGGCTAGCGGTAGTACCTACGAGCAGTACTTC. This codes for CASRASGSTYEQYF.

The chain carries TRBV5-4 and TRBJ1-1; D unclear. The CDR3 is 14 amino acids. The germline V gene has CDR1 SGHNT and CDR2 YYREEE (reference sequence). The V gene lost 0 bases and the J gene lost 6 bases, with 12 bases spanning the gap. The CDR3 reads CASSLDQADAEAFF. The CDR3 nucleotides are TGTGCCAGCAGCTTGGATCAGGCGGATGCTGAAGCTTTCTTT.

The count of this clone is one. DNA of the CDR3: TGTGCCAGCAGCGTAGGTGGTCAGGGTAGAGGGGAGACCCAGTACTTC. Protein sequence: CASSVGGQGRGETQYF. J is TRBJ2-5 and V is TRBV9; D could derive from TRBD1 or TRBD2 (5 bases each). V was shortened by 0 bases and J by 5 bases, with 17 bases between the two germline ends. The CDR3 consists of 16 residues. CDR1 is SGDLS, CDR2 YYNGEE, per germline.

In DNA, the CDR3 is TGTGCCAGCAGCTTAGTGACAGGAGGCTACGAGCAGTACTTC. Its protein product is CASSLVTGGYEQYF. The V and J genes are TRBV7-9 and TRBJ2-7; a possible D gene is TRBD1 (6 bases). Germline lookup yields CDR1 SEHNR and CDR2 FQNEAQ (reference sequence). This CDR3 is built from 14 residues. V was clipped by 1 base and J by 3 bases, with 10 bases between them.